This T cell receptor beta chain originates from a study of T cells expressing NK-cell markers. The CDR3 covers 17 residues. Germline V gene lookup returns CDR1 SGHVS and CDR2 FNYEAQ. On this clonotype: The antigen remains undetermined.

General observations from the study: A handful of donors showed these clonotypes also leading the CD3+CD56-NKG2C+ fraction.

TCRdb processed the 5' RACE reads again and assigns one entry to each CDR3 protein, with no DNA. The sample table includes about 180,000 distinct CDR3 sequences. This receptor was obtained from a man aged 18 to 69 in good health. Sequencing input: blood T cells: a sorted CD56 or NKG2C T cell subset, CD4+ or CD8+ T cells, or bulk PBMC T cells (not recorded which). J is TRBJ2-1 and V is TRBV7-6; TCRdb picks TRBD1, but there is no DNA to check that call. This CDR3 is CASSFGAIGSGTNEQFF. Full variable domain (outside the CDR3, taken from reference TRBV7-6 and TRBJ2-1): GAGVSQSPRYKVTKRGQDVALRCDPISGHVSLYWYRQALGQGPEFLTYFNYEAQQDKSGLPNDRFSAERPEGSISTLTIQRTEQRDSAMYRCASSFGAIGSGTNEQFFGPGTRLTVL.